This passage covers 21 T cell receptor beta chains from one sample sequenced in a study of blood T cells in healthy people across ages. Together with a sample-barcoded 5' primer, a J-beta primer mix was included in a second PCR lasting about 6 to 12 cycles. Each CDR3 protein is one row after TCRdb ran MiXCR on the 5' RACE reads. This sample yields 550,000 to 650,000 distinct CDR3 sequences, of which about 28% are seen a single time; around 16% belongs to the top ten. The sample consisted of blood. All receptors come from a woman aged 80 or older in good health.

Of note for this clonotype: Possible read error: a much larger clone is one base away. V and J are TRBV7-9 and TRBJ2-1; D unclear. The germline V and J ends were trimmed by 6 bases and 5 bases, with 8 bases remaining between them. The length of the CDR3 is 12 residues. CDR1 is SEHNR and CDR2 is FQNEAQ in the germline V gene (reference sequence). In nucleotides, the CDR3 is TGTGCCAGCAGGGGTAACGACAATGAGCAGTTCTTC. Its protein product is CASRGNDNEQFF. The full variable domain, rest sourced from reference TRBV7-9 and TRBJ2-1, is DTGVSQNPRHKITKRGQNVTFRCDPISEHNRLYWYRQTLGQGPEFLTYFQNEAQLEKSRLLSDRFSAERPKGSFSTLEIQRTEQGDSAMYLCASRGNDNEQFFGPGTRLTVL.

Note on this clonotype: Since a much larger clone is just one base distant, this may be a read error. The chain links TRBV7-9 to TRBJ2-3; 13 positions agree with TRBD2. Germline V lookup: CDR1 SEHNR, CDR2 FQNEAQ (reference sequence). The CDR3 consists of 20 residues. The DNA for the CDR3 is TGTGCCGGCAGCTCCAGGGCCGGGACTAGCGGGGCCCCTAGCACAGATACGCAGTATTTT. Amino acid sequence: CAGSSRAGTSGAPSTDTQYF.

Written as DNA, the CDR3 is TGTGCCAGCTCAATCCCCGGGCGCCCCCACGAGCAGTACTTC. Its translation is CASSIPGRPHEQYF. The chain joins TRBV18 to TRBJ2-7, with no clear D. Germline V gives CDR1 KGHSH, CDR2 LQKENI. V was shortened by 5 bases and J by 5 bases, with 16 bases between the two germline ends. This CDR3 spans 14 amino acids.

This clonotype was counted only a few times. The gene calls are TRBV29-1 and TRBJ1-4, with 10 nucleotides matching TRBD1. V was clipped by 7 bases and J by 8 bases; unmatched bases: 7. The CDR3 contains 13 residues. Per the germline V gene, CDR1 is SQVTM and CDR2 is ANQGSEA. The CDR3 nucleotides are TGCAGCGGGGCGACAGGGGGCACCGAAAAACTGTTTTTT. Translating gives CSGATGGTEKLFF.

This clonotype was counted ten times or more. The chain is built from TRBV5-6 and TRBJ2-1; 12 bases are shared with TRBD2. CDR3 length: 15 residues. The junction had 4 bases not matched to a gene; V was cut back by 0 bases and J by 9 bases. Germline CDR1 is SGHDT and CDR2 is YYEEEE. The CDR3: CASSLGLAGDREQFF. The CDR3 DNA follows: TGTGCCAGCAGCTTGGGACTAGCGGGGGATCGTGAGCAGTTCTTC. The whole variable domain, filled in from reference TRBV5-6 and TRBJ2-1, reads DAGVTQSPTHLIKTRGQQVTLRCSPKSGHDTVSWYQQALGQGPQFIFQYYEEEERQRGNFPDRFSGHQFPNYSSELNVNALLLGDSALYLCASSLGLAGDREQFFGPGTRLTVL.

This clonotype was seen a handful of times. The rearrangement links TRBV28 to TRBJ1-5; 8 nucleotides agree with TRBD1. CDR3 length equals 16 residues. The V and J ends lost 6 bases and 6 bases, in that order; junction bases with no gene match: 13. Germline CDR1 and CDR2: MDHEN and SYDVKM. The CDR3 nucleotides are TGTGCCAGCAGCTCCTCTAGTCAGGGGGCCTTTCAGCCCCAGCATTTT. Encoded protein: CASSSSSQGAFQPQHF.

This clonotype was recorded at least ten times. The chain couples TRBV5-1 to TRBJ2-7; 11 nucleotides agree with TRBD2. CDR1 SGHRS and CDR2 YFSETQ come from the germline V gene. The CDR3 length is 13 residues. V lost 6 bases to trimming and J lost 2 bases; unmatched junction nucleotides: 1. The CDR3 sequence: CASKLAGAYEQYF. The CDR3 nucleotides are TGCGCCAGCAAACTAGCGGGGGCCTACGAGCAGTACTTC.

At least ten counts were recorded for this clonotype. CDR3 DNA: TGCAGCTGGGACAGGGGGTCCACAGATACGCAGTATTTT. Translation: CSWDRGSTDTQYF. V gene TRBV29-1 combines with J gene TRBJ2-3, with TRBD1 identical over 11 bases. Germline V CDR1 and CDR2: SQVTM, ANQGSEA. There are 13 residues in the CDR3. The trim removed 8 bases at V and 2 bases at J, leaving 3 bases unmatched.

This clonotype was observed many times. The chain has TRBV28 and TRBJ2-7; D possibly uses TRBD1 or TRBD2 (5 bases each). Trimming pared 5 bases from V and 6 bases from J, leaving 17 bases between. The germline gives CDR1 MDHEN, CDR2 SYDVKM. The CDR3 is made up of 14 amino acids. The CDR3 bases are TGTGCCAGCAGTATTTCGGGGCACACCACCGAGCAGTACTTC. It encodes CASSISGHTTEQYF.

J is TRBJ1-2 and V is TRBV7-9; 10 bases fit TRBD1. Trimming took 1 base from V and 6 from J; bases not matched to a gene: 8. The CDR3 spans 16 residues. CDR1 is SEHNR, CDR2 FQNEAQ, per germline (reference sequence). The CDR3: CASSLDPGQGRNGYTF. CDR3 DNA sequence: TGTGCCAGCAGCTTAGACCCGGGACAGGGGAGGAATGGCTACACCTTC. The variable domain in full, completed from reference TRBV7-9 and TRBJ1-2, reads DTGVSQNPRHKITKRGQNVTFRCDPISEHNRLYWYRQTLGQGPEFLTYFQNEAQLEKSRLLSDRFSAERPKGSFSTLEIQRTEQGDSAMYLCASSLDPGQGRNGYTFGSGTRLTVV.

This clonotype has more than one count but fewer than ten. The V and J genes are TRBV21-1 and TRBJ1-5; no DNA check was done on the table's D call, TRBD1. TRBV21-1 counts as a pseudogene. The CDR3 is made up of 17 amino acids. The CDR3 region has the DNA TGTGCCAGCAGCAAAGATTATAAAGGGGGCTCGGTTCAGCCCCAGCATTTT. Encoded protein: CASSKDYKGGSVQPQHF.

In regard to this clonotype: A much larger clone differs from this one at a single base, so this may be a read error. V gene TRBV12-3 or TRBV12-4 combines with J gene TRBJ1-2; D gene ambiguous. CDR3 length: 13 residues. The CDR3, as DNA: TGTGCCAGCAGTCGGAGGGAAGACTATAGCTACACCTTC. The encoded protein is CASSRREDYSYTF.

The table lists this clonotype with many counts. The chain joins TRBV9 to TRBJ2-7; perhaps TRBD1 as D (5 bases). Trimming took off 4 bases at V and 5 bases at J, with 16 bases between the two ends. The CDR3 contains 14 residues. CDR1 and CDR2 from the germline V gene are SGDLS and YYNGEE. The CDR3 sequence is CASSLLGADDEQYF. The DNA for the CDR3 is TGTGCCAGCAGCCTCCTTGGGGCTGACGACGAGCAGTACTTC.

Many counts were recorded for this clonotype. This chain's CDR3 is CASSDLGVPYGYTF. The CDR3 DNA follows: TGTGCCAGCAGTGACCTAGGGGTCCCTTATGGCTACACCTTC. V gene TRBV25-1 combines with J gene TRBJ1-2, with D maybe TRBD1 (5 bases). CDR3 length: 14 residues. Trimming stripped 3 bases from V and 5 bases from J, with 13 bases between. Germline V lookup: CDR1 MGHDK, CDR2 SYGVNS.

This clonotype has only a few counts. This rearrangement joins TRBV30 to TRBJ2-2; D not certain. Germline V CDR1 and CDR2: GTSNPN, SVGIG (reference sequence). The CDR3 runs to 15 residues. Trimming stripped 3 bases from V and 2 bases from J, with 13 bases between. The CDR3 loop reads CAWRSWVSNTGELFF. The CDR3 nucleotides read TGTGCCTGGAGGTCTTGGGTCTCCAACACCGGGGAGCTGTTTTTT.

The chain employs TRBV6-6 and TRBJ1-5, with 9 bases that match TRBD1. This CDR3 region has 15 residues. Germline V gene data show CDR1 as MNHNY and CDR2 as SVGAGI (reference sequence). V shed 5 bases, J shed 6 bases, and the junction held 8 bases outside the gene matches. The CDR3 loop reads CASSKGGTGIQPQHF. The CDR3 DNA reads as TGTGCCAGCAGTAAAGGTGGGACAGGGATTCAGCCCCAGCATTTT.

The chain couples TRBV3-1 to TRBJ1-2; a possible D gene is TRBD1 (5 bases). This CDR3 is 14 amino acids long. Trimming left V 0 bases short and J 4 bases short, with 9 bases between. Germline CDR1 reads LGHDT; CDR2 reads YNNKEL (reference sequence). CDR3 in DNA: TGTGCCAGCAGCCAAGAATTTCAGGGCTATGGCTACACCTTC. This gives the protein CASSQEFQGYGYTF.

This clonotype occurred once. The chain carries TRBV20-1 and TRBJ1-5; 8 bases fit TRBD1. V shed 2 bases and J 6 bases; nucleotides not matched to a gene: 6. The CDR3 spans 14 residues. CDR1 and CDR2 (germline): DFQATT, SNEGSKA (reference sequence). The CDR3 region is CSARYGQGGQPQHF. DNA for the CDR3: TGCAGTGCTAGATATGGACAGGGTGGTCAGCCCCAGCATTTT.

The chain couples TRBV6-2 or TRBV6-3 to TRBJ2-1; 7 positions match TRBD1. The J call is doubtful: the DNA matches TRBJ2-7 better. This CDR3 comprises 16 residues. Germline V CDR1 and CDR2: MNHEY, SVGEGT. The CDR3 region has the DNA TGTGCCAGCAGTCCACCGGGACAGCAAGCCTACAATGAGCAGTACTTC. Translation: CASSPPGQQAYNEQYF.

V and J are TRBV7-2 and TRBJ2-1; 7 bases align to TRBD2. The CDR3 is 15 residues long. V lost 6 bases to trimming and J lost 0 bases; unmatched junction nucleotides: 5. Per germline, CDR1 SGHTA and CDR2 FQGNSA. The CDR3 loop reads CASSDSSGSYNEQFF. CDR3 nucleotides: TGTGCCAGCAGTGACTCTAGCGGCTCCTACAATGAGCAGTTCTTC.

The chain uses TRBV30 and TRBJ2-2, with D possibly matching TRBD1 (7 bases). CDR1 and CDR2 (germline): GTSNPN, SVGIG (reference sequence). The CDR3 consists of 15 residues. V was cut by 4 bases and J by 3 bases, with 15 bases left in between. The CDR3 here is CAWIRGTDDTGELFF. CDR3 DNA sequence: TGTGCCTGGATCCGCGGGACAGATGACACCGGGGAGCTGTTTTTT.